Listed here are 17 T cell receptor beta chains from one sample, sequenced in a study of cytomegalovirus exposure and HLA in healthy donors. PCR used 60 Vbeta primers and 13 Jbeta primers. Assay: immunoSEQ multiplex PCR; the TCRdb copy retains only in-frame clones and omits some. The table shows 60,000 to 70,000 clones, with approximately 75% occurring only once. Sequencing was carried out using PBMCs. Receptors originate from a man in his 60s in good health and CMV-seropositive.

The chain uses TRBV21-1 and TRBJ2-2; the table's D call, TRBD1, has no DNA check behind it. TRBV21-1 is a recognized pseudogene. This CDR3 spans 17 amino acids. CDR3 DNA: TGTGCCAGCAGCAAAGCACCGGACAGGACCAACACCGGGGAGCTGTTTTTT. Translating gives CASSKAPDRTNTGELFF.

CDR3 DNA: TGTGCCAGCAGCTCTACCGGGACAGGGGCCAACAATCAGCCCCAGCATTTT. Its protein is CASSSTGTGANNQPQHF. The chain couples TRBV5-4 to TRBJ1-5, with 10 nucleotides matching TRBD1. The CDR3 runs 17 residues. V shed 3 bases and J 3 bases; nucleotides not matched to a gene: 9. The germline V gene has CDR1 SGHNT and CDR2 YYREEE (reference sequence).

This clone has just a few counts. The CDR3, as DNA: TGTGCCAGCAGCTTAGTGGGACTAGGAGGCTACAATGAGCAGTTCTTC. This encodes CASSLVGLGGYNEQFF. This sequence joins TRBV7-2 and TRBJ2-1, with 8 bases lining up with TRBD2. V was clipped by 1 base and J by 3 bases; unmatched bases: 5. Germline assignment: CDR1 SGHTA and CDR2 FQGNSA. The CDR3 contains 16 residues.

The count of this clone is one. CDR3 in amino acids: CASTPRGAYEQYF. In nucleotides, the CDR3 is TGTGCCAGCACCCCGCGGGGGGCCTACGAGCAGTACTTC. This sequence joins TRBV6-1 and TRBJ2-7, with 8 bases identical to TRBD2. This CDR3 is built from 13 residues. Germline lookup yields CDR1 MNHNS and CDR2 SASEGT. Losses at the gene ends were 7 bases for V and 2 bases for J; bases not matched to a gene: 4.

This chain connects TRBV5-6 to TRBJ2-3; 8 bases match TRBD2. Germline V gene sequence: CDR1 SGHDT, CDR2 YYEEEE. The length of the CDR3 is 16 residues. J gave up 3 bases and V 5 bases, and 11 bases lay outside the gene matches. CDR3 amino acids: CASSLYAGRVTDTQYF. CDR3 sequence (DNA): TGTGCCAGCAGTCTTTACGCCGGGAGGGTAACAGATACGCAGTATTTT.

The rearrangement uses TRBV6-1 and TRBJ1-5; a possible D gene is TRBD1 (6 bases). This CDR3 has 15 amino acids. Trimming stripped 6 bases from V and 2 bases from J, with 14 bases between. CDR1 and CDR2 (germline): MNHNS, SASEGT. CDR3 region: CASRSGGAGNQPQHF. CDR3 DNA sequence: TGTGCCAGCAGATCTGGGGGGGCGGGCAATCAGCCCCAGCATTTT.

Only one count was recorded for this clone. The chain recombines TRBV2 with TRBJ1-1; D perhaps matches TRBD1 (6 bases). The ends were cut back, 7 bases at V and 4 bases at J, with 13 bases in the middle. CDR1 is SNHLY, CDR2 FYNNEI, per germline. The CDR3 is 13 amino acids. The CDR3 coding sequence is TGTGCCAGCAAACCGACAGGTGTCACTGAAGCTTTCTTT. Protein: CASKPTGVTEAFF.

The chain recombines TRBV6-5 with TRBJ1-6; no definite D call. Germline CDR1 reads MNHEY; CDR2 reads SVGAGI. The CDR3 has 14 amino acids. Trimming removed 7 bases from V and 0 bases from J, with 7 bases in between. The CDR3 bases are TGTGCCAGCAAATTTAGCTCCTATAATTCACCCCTCCACTTT. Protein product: CASKFSSYNSPLHF.

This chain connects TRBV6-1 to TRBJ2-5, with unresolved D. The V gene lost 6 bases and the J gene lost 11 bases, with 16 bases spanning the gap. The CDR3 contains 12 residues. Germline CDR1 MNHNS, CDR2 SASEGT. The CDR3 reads CASSMDRREQYF. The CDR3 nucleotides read TGTGCCAGCAGCATGGATCGGAGAGAGCAGTACTTC.

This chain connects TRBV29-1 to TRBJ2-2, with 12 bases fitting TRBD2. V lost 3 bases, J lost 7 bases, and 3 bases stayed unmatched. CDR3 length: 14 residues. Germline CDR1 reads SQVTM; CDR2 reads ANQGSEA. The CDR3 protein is CSVDLAGGIGELFF. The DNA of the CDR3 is TGCAGCGTTGACCTAGCGGGAGGGATCGGGGAGCTGTTTTTT.

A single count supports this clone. The chain's CDR3 is CASSSGGGRANEQFF. The CDR3 region has the DNA TGTGCCAGCAGCTCGGGGGGCGGGAGGGCCAATGAGCAGTTCTTC. The rearrangement links TRBV7-6 to TRBJ2-1; the match to TRBD2 covers 9 bases. With V trimmed by 4 bases and J by 6 bases, 7 bases remained unmatched. CDR1 and CDR2 from the germline V gene are SGHVS and FNYEAQ. CDR3 length: 15 amino acids.

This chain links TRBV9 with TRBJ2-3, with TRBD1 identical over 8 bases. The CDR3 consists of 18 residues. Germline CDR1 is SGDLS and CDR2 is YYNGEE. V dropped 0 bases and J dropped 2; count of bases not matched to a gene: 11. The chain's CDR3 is CASSVAPLGTGHTDTQYF. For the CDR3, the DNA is TGTGCCAGCAGCGTAGCGCCCCTCGGGACAGGACACACAGATACGCAGTATTTT.

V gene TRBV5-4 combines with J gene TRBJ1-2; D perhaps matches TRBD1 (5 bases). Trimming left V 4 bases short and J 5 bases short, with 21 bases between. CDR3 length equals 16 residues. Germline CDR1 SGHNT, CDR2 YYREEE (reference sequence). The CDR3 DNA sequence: TGTGCCAGCAGCCGCGGGACCGATGTCGATTTTTATGGCTACACCTTC. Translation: CASSRGTDVDFYGYTF. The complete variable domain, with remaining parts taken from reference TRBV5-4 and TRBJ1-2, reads ETGVTQSPTHLIKTRGQQVTLRCSSQSGHNTVSWYQQALGQGPQFIFQYYREEENGRGNFPPRFSGLQFPNYSSELNVNALELDDSALYLCASSRGTDVDFYGYTFGSGTRLTVV.

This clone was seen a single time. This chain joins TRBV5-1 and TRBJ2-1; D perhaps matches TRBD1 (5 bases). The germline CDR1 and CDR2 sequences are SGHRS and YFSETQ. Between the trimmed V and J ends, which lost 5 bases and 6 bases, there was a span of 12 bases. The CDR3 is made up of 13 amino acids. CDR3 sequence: CASRRGSRNEQFF. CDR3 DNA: TGCGCCAGCAGAAGGGGCAGCCGCAATGAGCAGTTCTTC.

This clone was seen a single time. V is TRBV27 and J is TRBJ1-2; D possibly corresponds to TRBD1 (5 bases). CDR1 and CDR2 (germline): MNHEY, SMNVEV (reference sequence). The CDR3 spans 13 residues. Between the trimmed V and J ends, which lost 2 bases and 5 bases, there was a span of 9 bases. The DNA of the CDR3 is TGTGCCAGCAGTTTACGGGGGGGTTATGGCTACACCTTC. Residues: CASSLRGGYGYTF.

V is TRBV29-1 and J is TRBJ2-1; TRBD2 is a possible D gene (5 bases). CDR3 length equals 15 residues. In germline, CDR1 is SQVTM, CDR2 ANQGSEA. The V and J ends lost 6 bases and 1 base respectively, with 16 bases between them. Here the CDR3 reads CSVAITGVSYNEQFF. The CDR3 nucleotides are TGCAGCGTCGCGATCACCGGGGTATCCTACAATGAGCAGTTCTTC.

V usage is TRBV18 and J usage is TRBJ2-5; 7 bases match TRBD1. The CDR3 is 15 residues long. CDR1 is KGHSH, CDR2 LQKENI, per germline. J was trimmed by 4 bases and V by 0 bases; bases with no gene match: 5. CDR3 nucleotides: TGTGCCAGCTCACCACCCTCGGCAGGGGGAGAGACCCAGTACTTC. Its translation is CASSPPSAGGETQYF.